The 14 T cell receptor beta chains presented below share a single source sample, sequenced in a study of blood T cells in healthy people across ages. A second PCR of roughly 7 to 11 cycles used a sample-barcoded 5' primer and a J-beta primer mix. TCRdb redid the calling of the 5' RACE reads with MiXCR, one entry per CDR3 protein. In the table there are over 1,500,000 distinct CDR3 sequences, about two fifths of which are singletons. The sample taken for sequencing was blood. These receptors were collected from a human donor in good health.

The CDR3 here is CASAQSSYNSPLHF. CDR3 DNA sequence: TGTGCCAGCGCCCAAAGCTCCTATAATTCACCCCTCCACTTT. This chain joins TRBV9 and TRBJ1-6; unclear D gene. The CDR3 sequence is 14 residues long. CDR1 and CDR2 (germline): SGDLS, YYNGEE. V was shortened by 7 bases and J by 0 bases, with 8 bases between the two germline ends.

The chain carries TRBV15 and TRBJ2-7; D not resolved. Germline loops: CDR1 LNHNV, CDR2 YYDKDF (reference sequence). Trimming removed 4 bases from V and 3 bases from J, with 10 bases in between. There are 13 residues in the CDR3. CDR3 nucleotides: TGTGCCACCAGCACACAACAGAGCTACGAGCAGTACTTC. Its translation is CATSTQQSYEQYF.

CDR3 sequence reads: CASTPGGDLNRPQHF. In nucleotides, the CDR3 is TGTGCCAGCACCCCCGGGGGGGATCTCAATCGACCCCAGCATTTT. This sequence joins TRBV6-2 or TRBV6-3 and TRBJ1-5, with a weak D call TRBD1 (5 bases). The CDR3 is 15 residues long. Trimming left V 7 bases short and J 10 bases short, with 23 bases between. Germline V gene sequence: CDR1 MNHEY, CDR2 SVGEGT.

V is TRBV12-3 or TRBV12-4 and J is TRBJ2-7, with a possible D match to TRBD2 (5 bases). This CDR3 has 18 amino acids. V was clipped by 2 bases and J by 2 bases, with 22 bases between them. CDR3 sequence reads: CASSLNFGGLRPAYEQYF. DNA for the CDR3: TGTGCCAGCAGTTTAAACTTCGGAGGACTCCGGCCCGCCTACGAGCAGTACTTC.

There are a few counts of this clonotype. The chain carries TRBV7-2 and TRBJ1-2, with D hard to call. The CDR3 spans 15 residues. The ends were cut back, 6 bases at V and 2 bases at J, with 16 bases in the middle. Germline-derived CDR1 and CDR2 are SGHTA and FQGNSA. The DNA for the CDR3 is TGTGCCAGCAGTCAACGAGCAGGTTCCAACTATGGCTACACCTTC. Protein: CASSQRAGSNYGYTF. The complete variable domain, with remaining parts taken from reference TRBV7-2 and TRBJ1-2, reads GAGVSQSPSNKVTEKGKDVELRCDPISGHTALYWYRQSLGQGLEFLIYFQGNSAPDKSGLPSDRFSAERTGGSVSTLTIQRTQQEDSAVYLCASSQRAGSNYGYTFGSGTRLTVV.

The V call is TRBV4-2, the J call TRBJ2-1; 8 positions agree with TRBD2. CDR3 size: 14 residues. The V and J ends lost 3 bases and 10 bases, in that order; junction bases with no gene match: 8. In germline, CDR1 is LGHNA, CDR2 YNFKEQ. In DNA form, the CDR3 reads TGTGCCAGCAGCCAGGAGCGGGGGTGGTACGAGCAGTTCTTC. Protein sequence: CASSQERGWYEQFF.

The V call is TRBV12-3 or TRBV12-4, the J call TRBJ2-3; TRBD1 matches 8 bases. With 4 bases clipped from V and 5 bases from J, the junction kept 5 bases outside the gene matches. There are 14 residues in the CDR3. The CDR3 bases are TGTGCCAGCAGTTGGACAGGGATTGGAGATACGCAGTATTTT. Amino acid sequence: CASSWTGIGDTQYF.

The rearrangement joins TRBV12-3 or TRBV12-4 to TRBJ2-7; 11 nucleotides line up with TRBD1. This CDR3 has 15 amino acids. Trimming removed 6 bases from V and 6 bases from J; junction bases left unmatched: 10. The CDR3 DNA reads TGTGCCAGCAGGGCATCCGGGACAGGGGGTGCCGAGCAGTACTTC. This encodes CASRASGTGGAEQYF.

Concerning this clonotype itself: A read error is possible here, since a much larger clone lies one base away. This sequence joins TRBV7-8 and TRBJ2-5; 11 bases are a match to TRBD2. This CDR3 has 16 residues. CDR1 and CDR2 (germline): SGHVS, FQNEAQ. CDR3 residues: CAGSLFPSGGKETQYF. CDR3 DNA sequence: TGTGCCGGCAGCTTATTCCCTAGCGGGGGGAAAGAGACCCAGTACTTC.

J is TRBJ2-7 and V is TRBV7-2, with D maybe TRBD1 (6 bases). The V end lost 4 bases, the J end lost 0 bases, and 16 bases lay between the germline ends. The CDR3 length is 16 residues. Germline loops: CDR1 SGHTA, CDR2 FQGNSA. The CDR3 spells CASSWTDRSSSYEQYF. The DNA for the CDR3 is TGTGCCAGCAGCTGGACTGACAGGTCCAGCTCCTACGAGCAGTACTTC.

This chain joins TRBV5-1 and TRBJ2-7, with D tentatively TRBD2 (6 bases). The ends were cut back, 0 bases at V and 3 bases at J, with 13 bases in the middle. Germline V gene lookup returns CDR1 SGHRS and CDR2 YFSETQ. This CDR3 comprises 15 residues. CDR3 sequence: CASSLGRGSIYEQYF. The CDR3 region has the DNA TGCGCCAGCAGCTTGGGGCGGGGATCGATCTACGAGCAGTACTTC.

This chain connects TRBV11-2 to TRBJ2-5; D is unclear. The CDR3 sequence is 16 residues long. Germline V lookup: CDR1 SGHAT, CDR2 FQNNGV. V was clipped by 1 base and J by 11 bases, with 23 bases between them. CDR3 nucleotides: TGTGCCAGCAGCTTAGGCCAGGCGCCATCGATCTACGATCAGTACTTC. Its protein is CASSLGQAPSIYDQYF. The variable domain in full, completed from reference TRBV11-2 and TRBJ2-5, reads EAGVAQSPRYKIIEKRQSVAFWCNPISGHATLYWYQQILGQGPKLLIQFQNNGVVDDSQLPKDRFSAERLKGVDSTLKIQPAKLEDSAVYLCASSLGQAPSIYDQYFGPGTRLLVL.

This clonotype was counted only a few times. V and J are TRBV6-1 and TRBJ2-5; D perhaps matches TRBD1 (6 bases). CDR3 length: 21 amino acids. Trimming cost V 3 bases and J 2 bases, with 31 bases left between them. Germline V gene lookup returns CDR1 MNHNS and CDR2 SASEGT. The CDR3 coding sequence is TGTGCCAGCAGTGACCCCCGTACAGGGCTCTTCCCCCGCCATCAACAAGAGACCCAGTACTTC. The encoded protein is CASSDPRTGLFPRHQQETQYF.

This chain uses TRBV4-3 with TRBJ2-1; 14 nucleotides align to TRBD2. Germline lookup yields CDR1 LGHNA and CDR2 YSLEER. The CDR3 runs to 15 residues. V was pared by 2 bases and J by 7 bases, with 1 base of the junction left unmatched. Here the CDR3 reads CASSQRTSGGNEQFF. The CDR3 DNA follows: TGCGCCAGCAGCCAAAGGACTAGCGGGGGGAATGAGCAGTTCTTC.